The 8 T cell receptor beta chains in this list originate from one sample, sequenced in a study of Graves' ophthalmopathy and Graves' hyperthyroidism. RNA transcripts were the template, and TCR beta CDR3 regions were amplified from them. First-round RT-PCR used HTBI primers; second-round multiplex PCR followed. TCRdb re-derived calls from the multiplex PCR reads in MiXCR, one entry per CDR3 protein. The table records more than 550,000 distinct CDR3 sequences, more than 40% of them present only once. Specimen: peripheral blood. The source of these receptors is an adult man with Graves' ophthalmopathy.

The sample holds many counts of this clonotype. The rearrangement uses TRBV11-2 and TRBJ1-1, with TRBD1 as a possible D gene (6 bases). V lost 5 bases to trimming and J lost 3 bases, with 13 bases between them. The CDR3 sequence is 14 residues long. The germline gives CDR1 SGHAT, CDR2 FQNNGV. The CDR3 nucleotides read TGTGCCAGCAGCCCGGGGGGCTCGTACACTGAAGCTTTCTTT. It specifies CASSPGGSYTEAFF.

Note on this clonotype: Germline is not matched at one junction end, which may reflect a read error. The chain is built from TRBV7-3 and TRBJ1-1; D possibly corresponds to TRBD1 (5 bases). In germline, CDR1 is SGHTA, CDR2 FQGTGA. This CDR3 region has 16 residues. The CDR3 DNA reads as TGTGCCAGCAGCCAAGATCTGGGCAGGGCAGCCCTTGAAGCTTCCTTT. Translating gives CASSQDLGRAALEASF. Full variable domain (outside the CDR3, taken from reference TRBV7-3 and TRBJ1-1): GAGVSQTPSNKVTEKGKYVELRCDPISGHTALYWYRQSLGQGPEFLIYFQGTGAADDSGLPNDRFFAVRPEGSVSTLKIQRTERGDSAVYLCASSQDLGRAALEASFGQGTRLTVV.

The chain uses TRBV7-9 and TRBJ2-5; D may be TRBD2 (6 bases). The germline gives CDR1 SEHNR, CDR2 FQNEAQ (reference sequence). CDR3 length: 15 residues. Trimming stripped 7 bases from V and 5 bases from J, with 20 bases between. This CDR3 is CASTRGGWGRETQYF. The CDR3 DNA reads TGTGCCAGCACCCGAGGAGGGTGGGGCAGGGAGACCCAGTACTTC.

This rearrangement joins TRBV7-3 to TRBJ2-5, with a possible D match to TRBD1 (5 bases). The germline V and J ends were trimmed by 5 bases and 9 bases, with 16 bases remaining between them. Germline lookup yields CDR1 SGHTA and CDR2 FQGTGA. The CDR3 sequence is 13 residues long. CDR3 DNA: TGTGCCAGCAGCCGAGATACACGACAGCCCCAGTACTTC. As protein: CASSRDTRQPQYF.

The V call is TRBV20-1, the J call TRBJ2-7; D may match TRBD1 or TRBD2 (6 bases each). Germline lookup yields CDR1 DFQATT and CDR2 SNEGSKA (reference sequence). This CDR3 is 13 amino acids long. Deletions cut 6 bases from V and 6 bases from J, with 18 bases between. CDR3 DNA sequence: TGCAGTGCCCACATGGGGGGCTTCTGCGAGCAGTACTTC. Protein: CSAHMGGFCEQYF.

This clonotype was seen repeatedly, ten times or more. This chain connects TRBV2 to TRBJ1-5, with D hard to call. Germline lookup yields CDR1 SNHLY and CDR2 FYNNEI. CDR3 size: 14 residues. Trimming left V 3 bases short and J 5 bases short, with 11 bases between. For the CDR3, the DNA is TGTGCCAGCAGTGATCTCAGGAGCTATCAGCCCCAGCATTTT. Translation gives CASSDLRSYQPQHF.

V is TRBV20-1 and J is TRBJ2-5; D is possibly TRBD1 or TRBD2 (5 bases each). Germline CDR1 reads DFQATT; CDR2 reads SNEGSKA (reference sequence). Trimming left V 1 base short and J 1 base short, with 10 bases between. The CDR3 sequence is 14 residues long. For the CDR3, the DNA is TGCAGTGCTAGAGGGGACGGTATCCAAGAGACCCAGTACTTC. Protein product: CSARGDGIQETQYF.

This sequence joins TRBV24-1 and TRBJ1-6; D is unclear. CDR1 is KGHDR and CDR2 is SFDVKD in the germline V gene. Between the trimmed V and J ends, which lost 8 bases and 6 bases, there was a span of 10 bases. The CDR3 is 13 amino acids. The CDR3 DNA reads TGTGCCACCAATTTACAGACTAATTCACCCCTCCACTTT. This gives the protein CATNLQTNSPLHF.